This T cell receptor (beta chain) was sequenced in a study of circulating and synovial CD4+ cells in juvenile arthritis. Whole-study findings and limits: Vbeta family usage analysis did not detect the pathogenic-like versus bulk difference. These repertoires were less diverse than bulk blood CD4 repertoires.

The assay was immunoSEQ multiplex PCR, and TCRdb's table has in-frame clones only and misses some. The sample shows tens of thousands of clones, around 95% of them seen only once. Concerning this clone itself: Antigen specificity is unknown.

There are 14 residues in the CDR3. Germline CDR1 SGHDN, CDR2 FVKESK. V lost 2 bases to trimming and J lost 6 bases, with 11 bases between them. The chain is built from TRBV14 and TRBJ2-1, with D tentatively TRBD2 (5 bases). The receptor's source is a human donor with juvenile idiopathic arthritis. Input material: CD4+ T cells from blood. CDR3 sequence (DNA): TGTGCCAGCAGCCAAACTAGAACCTCCAATGAGCAGTTCTTC. The encoded protein is CASSQTRTSNEQFF.